Below are 14 T cell receptor beta chains sequenced from a single sample in a study of neurological immune-mediated disorders. TCRdb passed the 5' RACE reads through MiXCR, listing each CDR3 protein once. The sample has 55,000 to 65,000 distinct CDR3 sequences, roughly 10% seen once. Time point meaning: longitudinal time-point 2. The sample consisted of PBMCs. These receptors originate from a young man in good health.

This clonotype was seen at least ten times. V gene TRBV6-5 combines with J gene TRBJ2-5; perhaps TRBD1 as D (5 bases). The ends were cut back, 10 bases at V and 7 bases at J, with 16 bases in the middle. CDR1 MNHEY and CDR2 SVGAGI come from the germline V gene. This CDR3 spans 12 amino acids. CDR3 in amino acids: CAITTGQGTQYF. The DNA of the CDR3 is TGTGCCATTACGACGGGCCAGGGGACCCAGTACTTC.

The sample holds many counts of this clonotype. This CDR3 is CASSLITGADEQYF. The CDR3 DNA reads as TGCGCCAGCAGCTTAATTACGGGAGCTGATGAGCAGTACTTC. The rearrangement joins TRBV5-1 to TRBJ2-7; D is possibly TRBD2 (6 bases). Germline CDR1 and CDR2: SGHRS and YFSETQ. Trimming removed 2 bases at V and 7 bases at J, with 16 bases between. CDR3 length: 14 amino acids.

This clonotype was seen many times. The CDR3 DNA sequence: TGTGCCAGCAGGGGGGACTCCTACGAGCAGTACTTC. Amino acids: CASRGDSYEQYF. The rearrangement joins TRBV6-1 to TRBJ2-7; D could derive from TRBD1 or TRBD2 (5 bases each). V was shortened by 6 bases and J by 0 bases, with 6 bases between the two germline ends. The V gene's germline CDR1 is MNHNS and CDR2 SASEGT. The CDR3 has 12 amino acids.

This clonotype was recorded many times. The chain couples TRBV20-1 to TRBJ2-1; D not certain. The ends were cut back, 3 bases at V and 4 bases at J, with 10 bases in the middle. The CDR3 contains 13 residues. Germline V gene data show CDR1 as DFQATT and CDR2 as SNEGSKA (reference sequence). The CDR3 nucleotides read TGCAGTGCTAGGGCTGGGCGGTACAATGAGCAGTTCTTC. Protein sequence: CSARAGRYNEQFF.

Many counts were recorded for this clonotype. V and J are TRBV5-1 and TRBJ2-3, with D unclear. Trimming shortened V by 2 bases and J by 4 bases, and 11 bases separated the two germline ends. CDR1 is SGHRS and CDR2 is YFSETQ in the germline V gene. The CDR3 length is 14 residues. Here the CDR3 DNA reads TGCGCCAGCAGCTTAGGAGAGTGGCCAGATACGCAGTATTTT. Amino acid sequence: CASSLGEWPDTQYF. Using reference TRBV5-1 and TRBJ2-3 for the parts outside the CDR3, the full variable domain is KAGVTQTPRYLIKTRGQQVTLSCSPISGHRSVSWYQQTPGQGLQFLFEYFSETQRNKGNFPGRFSGRQFSNSRSEMNVSTLELGDSALYLCASSLGEWPDTQYFGPGTRLTVL.

This clonotype was recorded at least ten times. The CDR3 is CASRSPGQGSSGANVLTF. CDR3 DNA: TGTGCCAGCAGATCTCCGGGACAGGGAAGCTCTGGGGCCAACGTCCTGACTTTC. The chain combines TRBV28 with TRBJ2-6; 9 bases align to TRBD1. The CDR3 covers 18 residues. Germline CDR1 reads MDHEN; CDR2 reads SYDVKM. Germline trimming cut 6 bases from V and 0 bases from J; bases unmatched to any gene: 9.

Many counts were recorded for this clonotype. The chain employs TRBV12-3 or TRBV12-4 and TRBJ1-2; 8 bases line up with TRBD1. J gave up 4 bases and V 1 base, and 14 bases lay outside the gene matches. The CDR3 is 18 residues long. The CDR3 reads CASSLGGWGQVGTYGYTF. The CDR3 DNA is TGTGCCAGCAGTTTAGGAGGGTGGGGACAGGTCGGTACCTATGGCTACACCTTC.

To note about this clonotype: One end of the junction does not line up with germline, which may come from a read error. V usage is TRBV29-1 and J usage is TRBJ1-2, with 10 bases that match TRBD1. The CDR3 spans 13 residues. CDR1 is SQVTM and CDR2 is ANQGSEA in the germline V gene. The CDR3 here is CIVTGTGANGYTF. The CDR3 DNA follows: TGCATCGTGACCGGGACAGGGGCGAATGGCTACACCTTT.

This clonotype was detected ten times or more. V is TRBV7-8 and J is TRBJ2-1; 8 bases map to TRBD2. CDR3 length equals 18 residues. The ends lost 6 bases at V and 0 bases at J; junction bases unmatched: 13. Per the germline V gene, CDR1 is SGHVS and CDR2 is FQNEAQ. CDR3 sequence (DNA): TGTGCCAGCAGTGGGGGGGCGGGAGGCTCCCACTCCTACAATGAGCAGTTCTTC. Translation gives CASSGGAGGSHSYNEQFF.

This clonotype was counted many times. The chain is built from TRBV5-1 and TRBJ2-5, with a tentative D call TRBD2 (6 bases). The CDR3 contains 13 residues. V shed 4 bases and J shed 1 base, with 8 bases lying between them. Germline assignment: CDR1 SGHRS and CDR2 YFSETQ. The CDR3 DNA sequence: TGCGCCAGCAGCAATAGCGGCCAAGAGACCCAGTACTTC. This encodes CASSNSGQETQYF.

Ten or more counts support this clonotype. This chain uses TRBV20-1 with TRBJ1-3, with D uncertain. The CDR3 spans 14 residues. V dropped 3 bases and J dropped 0 bases, with 9 bases sitting between them. CDR1 is DFQATT, CDR2 SNEGSKA, per germline (reference sequence). CDR3 amino acids: CSASAASSGNTIYF. CDR3 DNA sequence: TGCAGTGCTAGTGCAGCCAGCTCTGGAAACACCATATATTTT.

This clonotype was detected many times. The chain is built from TRBV9 and TRBJ2-7; D not resolved. Trimming removed 4 bases from V and 3 bases from J, with 14 bases in between. The CDR3 spans 14 residues. CDR1 SGDLS and CDR2 YYNGEE come from the germline V gene. The CDR3 nucleotides are TGTGCCAGCAGCCCTCGGCGGCAGGACTACGAGCAGTACTTC. The encoded protein is CASSPRRQDYEQYF.

This clonotype was detected ten times or more. The chain carries TRBV5-6 and TRBJ2-2; 8 nucleotides line up with TRBD2. Germline CDR1 is SGHDT and CDR2 is YYEEEE. Unmatched junction bases numbered 4, after V lost 0 bases and J lost 0 bases. CDR3 length equals 17 residues. The CDR3 spells CASSLAGLAANTGELFF. The CDR3 coding sequence is TGTGCCAGCAGCTTGGCCGGACTAGCAGCGAACACCGGGGAGCTGTTTTTT.

In its sample, this clonotype was seen many times. The genes are TRBV7-8 and TRBJ2-3; weak D call: TRBD1 (6 bases). The V and J ends lost 5 bases and 3 bases respectively, with 12 bases between them. The CDR3 runs 14 residues. Germline lookup yields CDR1 SGHVS and CDR2 FQNEAQ. As DNA, the CDR3 is TGTGCCAGCAGCCCGCGACAGGCTACAGATACGCAGTATTTT. It encodes CASSPRQATDTQYF.